The sequence of this T cell receptor (beta chain) was determined in a study of control samples from healthy donors and cancer patients. Libraries were prepared by immunoSEQ multiplex PCR; TCRdb keeps only in-frame clonotypes and omits some of them. The sample has about 160,000 clones, around 96% seen once. The length of the CDR3 is 16 residues. The V gene end was trimmed by 1 base and the J gene end by 9 bases; junction bases not matched to a gene: 8. In germline, CDR1 is MNHNY, CDR2 SVGAGI (reference sequence). Sequencing used blood. This chain joins TRBV6-6 and TRBJ2-1; 11 bases are a match to TRBD1. This TCR derives from a woman in her forties in good health. The CDR3, as DNA: TGTGCCAGCAGTTACTTCCTGGACAGGGGGCGCGGTGAGCAGTTCTTC. This codes for CASSYFLDRGRGEQFF.